This T cell receptor (beta chain) was observed in a study of blood T cells in healthy people across ages. Study conclusions and caveats: Naive T cell percentage showed a strong correlation with TCR beta diversity. In long-lived donors, naive CD4+ cell counts and diversity exceeded those of aged donors.

Details on this clonotype: The antigen is undetermined.

With a J-beta primer mix and a sample-barcoded 5' primer, a second PCR ran about 7 to 12 cycles. Each cDNA was tagged by a template-switch adaptor containing 12 random nucleotides. TCRdb recomputed calls from the 5' RACE reads with MiXCR, one row per CDR3 protein. The sample carries about 800,000 distinct CDR3 sequences, about 62% recorded once. Trimming shortened V by 6 bases and J by 6 bases, and 14 bases separated the two germline ends. The CDR3 runs to 13 residues. Total RNA, at least 6 micrograms per sample, was extracted from PBMCs. The TCR was taken from a man in his thirties or forties in good health. The chain is built from TRBV12-3 or TRBV12-4 and TRBJ1-2; the D gene is possibly TRBD1 (6 bases). Material: blood. CDR3 sequence reads: CASRRRGSDGYTF. As DNA, the CDR3 is TGTGCCAGCAGGCGAAGGGGGTCGGATGGCTACACCTTC.